This T cell receptor beta chain appears in the sequencing data of a study of CXCR3-negative and CXCR3-positive naive CD8 T cells. Study outcomes and limitations: For CXCR3-positive naive cells, TRB CDR3s were more hydrophobic than those of CXCR3-negative naive cells. Naive CXCR3-positive and CXCR3-negative cells shared TRBV-TRBJ usage; memory cells diverged.

With UMI labels, 5' RACE was used to prepare the TRB cDNA libraries. TCRdb re-analyzed the 5' RACE reads; it lists each CDR3 protein once, without DNA. The listing records 100,000 to 150,000 distinct CDR3 sequences. Germline V CDR1 and CDR2: MDHEN, SYDVKM. CDR3 length: 16 residues. On this clonotype itself: Its specificity is unknown.

This TCR was recovered from a human donor in good health. Some clones in this sample may be carry-over from other donors' samples. The rearrangement links TRBV28 to TRBJ2-3; TCRdb selects TRBD2, and the lack of DNA leaves this call unchecked. The specimen was naive CXCR3- CD8+ T cells from blood. Described subset: CD45RO-CCR7+CD27+CD95- naive CD8+ T cells lacking CXCR3 (TNR3-). CDR3 loop: CASRGGLAKTGDTQYF.